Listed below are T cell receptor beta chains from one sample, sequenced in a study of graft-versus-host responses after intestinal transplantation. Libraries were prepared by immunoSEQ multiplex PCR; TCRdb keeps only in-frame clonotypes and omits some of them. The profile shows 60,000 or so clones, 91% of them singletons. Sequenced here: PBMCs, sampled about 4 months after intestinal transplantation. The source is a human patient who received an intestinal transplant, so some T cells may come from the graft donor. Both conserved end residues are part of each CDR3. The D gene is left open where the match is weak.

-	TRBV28	CASKRISSDEQYF
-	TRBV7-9	CASSLGTASNEKLFF
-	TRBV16	CASSQSPKNIQYF
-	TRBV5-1	CASQGGAVSTDTQYF
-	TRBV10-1	CASSESGGAEAFF
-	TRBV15	CATSRGRAYNQPQHF
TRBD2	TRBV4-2	CASSQVPSGGADTQYF
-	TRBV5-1	CASSSNYNEQFF
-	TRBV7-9	CASSSQPRTKLGIYEQYF
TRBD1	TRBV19	CASRRGQGDGYTF
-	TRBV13	CASSLAWVGQETQYF
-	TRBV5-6	CASSSRGENEQYF
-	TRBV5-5	CASSVRGQETQYF
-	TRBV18	CASSPPTGRGYNEQFF
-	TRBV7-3	CASSLTRGPHYNEQFF
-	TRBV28	CASSLVVSSYNEQFF
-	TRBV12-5	CASGRDSQETQYF
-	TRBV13	CASSPNSETQYF
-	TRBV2	CASKEGRNQPQHF
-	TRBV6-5	CASSYHRDVTEAFF
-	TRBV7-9	CASSPAPGQGIPYEQYF
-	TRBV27	CASSFGAPSYEQYF
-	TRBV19	CASSRSGGRTEAFF
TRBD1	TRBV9	CASSTGQGTGTEAFF
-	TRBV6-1	CASSEDRLPLHF
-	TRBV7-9	CASRWTENTEAFF
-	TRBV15	CATGGGWSGQQFF
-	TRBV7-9	CASSLVFRGVETQYF
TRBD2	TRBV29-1	CSVVGTSEQYF
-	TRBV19	CASSIAGPSGNTIYF
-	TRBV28	CASSPSYNYGYTF
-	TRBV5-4	CASSLLGNYGYTF
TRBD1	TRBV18	CASSSGTASSYEQYF
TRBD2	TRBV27	CASSPSAGGVSYEQYF
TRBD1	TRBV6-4	CATEDRTAYEQYF
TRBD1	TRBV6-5	CASRWTGTTYEQYF
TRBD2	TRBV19	CASSIGLAGGQYF
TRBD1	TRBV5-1	CASSFSGQAVEQYF
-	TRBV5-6	CASSLQGGTYGYTF
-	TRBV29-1	CSVEASGSLGRGGGYTF
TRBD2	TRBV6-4	CASSDGLAADTQYF
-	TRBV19	CASSDRAPVGYTF
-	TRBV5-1	CASSPRAGALSYNSPLHF
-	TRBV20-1	CSAGSPLHF